This TCR beta chain was sequenced for a study of blood T cell repertoires in COVID-19. Study in general: Samples of COVID-19 (acute and convalescent) were obtained from the United States, Italy and Spain. The cDNA or gDNA used as material had been derived from T cells, B-cell-depleted T cells, or PBMCs.

Germline V lookup: CDR1 SGHTA, CDR2 FQGNSA. This CDR3 contains 14 residues. V was trimmed by 1 base and J by 6 bases, leaving 9 bases between them. Here immunoSEQ multiplex PCR was the method, and the copy in TCRdb shows in-frame clones only, minus some. The sample gives about 270,000 clones, 75% to 95% of which show up once; 2.5% to 3% is in the top ten. Sequences were obtained from PBMCs or T cells enriched from blood (not recorded which). The clonotype was recovered from a middle-aged man who had been exposed to COVID-19. The chain joins TRBV7-2 to TRBJ2-2; a weak D match, TRBD1 (5 bases). CDR3 region: CASSLDQGSGELFF. DNA for the CDR3: TGTGCCAGCAGCTTAGATCAGGGTTCCGGGGAGCTGTTTTTT.